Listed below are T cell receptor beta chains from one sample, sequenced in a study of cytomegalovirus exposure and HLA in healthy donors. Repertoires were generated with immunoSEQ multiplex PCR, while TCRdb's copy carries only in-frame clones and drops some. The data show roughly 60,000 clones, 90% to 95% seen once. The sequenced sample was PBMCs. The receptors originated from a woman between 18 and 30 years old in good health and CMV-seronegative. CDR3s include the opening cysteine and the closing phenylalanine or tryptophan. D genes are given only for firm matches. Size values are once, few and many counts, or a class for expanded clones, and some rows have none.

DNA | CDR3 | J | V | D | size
TGCGCCAGCAGACCCACTGGGGAGGCCGGGGAGCTGTTTTTT | CASRPTGEAGELFF | TRBJ2-2 | TRBV5-1 | . | .
TGTGCCAGCAGTTTAAAAGGGGTTAACTACGAGCAGTACTTC | CASSLKGVNYEQYF | TRBJ2-7 | TRBV28 | . | .
TGCGCCAGCAGCTTGTCGGGACAGCCCTACAATGAGCAGTTCTTC | CASSLSGQPYNEQFF | TRBJ2-1 | TRBV5-1 | TRBD1 | .
TGTGCCAGCAATGACCCTTGGACAGAATACAATGAGCAGTTCTTC | CASNDPWTEYNEQFF | TRBJ2-1 | TRBV7-2 | . | .
TGTGCCAGTACCCGAGGCGGGCGACCCTACGAGCAGTACTTC | CASTRGGRPYEQYF | TRBJ2-7 | TRBV27 | . | .
TGTGCCAGCAGCTCGGGCACCGGGACAGGCCAAGAGACCCAGTACTTC | CASSSGTGTGQETQYF | TRBJ2-5 | TRBV27 | TRBD1 | .
TGCGCCAGCAGCACCCGGGAGGGGCGTACGAACACTGGGGAGCTGTTTTTT | CASSTREGRTNTGELFF | TRBJ2-2 | TRBV5-1 | TRBD2 | .
TGTGCCAGCAGTGAGTTACAGGGGAATTCACCCCTCCACTTT | CASSELQGNSPLHF | TRBJ1-6 | TRBV6-1 | TRBD1 | .
TGTGCCACCAGCAGAGATTCGGGGGGGCCCCAGCATTTT | CATSRDSGGPQHF | TRBJ1-5 | TRBV15 | . | .
TGTGCCAGCAGTTTAGAGGGGGCTGCAGATACGCAGTATTTT | CASSLEGAADTQYF | TRBJ2-3 | TRBV27 | TRBD1 | once
TGTGCCAGCAGTTTGTCAAGCGGGAGCTCCTACAATGAGCAGTTCTTC | CASSLSSGSSYNEQFF | TRBJ2-1 | TRBV27 | TRBD2 | .
TGTGCCAGCAGTGATGGGTTAGCGGGAGCCTACAATGAGCAGTTCTTC | CASSDGLAGAYNEQFF | TRBJ2-1 | TRBV6-1 | TRBD2 | .
TGTGCCAGCAGCGATGGACACATGAACACTGAAGCTTTCTTT | CASSDGHMNTEAFF | TRBJ1-1 | TRBV28 | . | once
TGTGCCAGCACTCCTTCGGGAGAACCCTTCCCCAATGAGCAGTTCTTC | CASTPSGEPFPNEQFF | TRBJ2-1 | TRBV6-6 | . | once
TGTGCCAGTAGTATAGCCACGGGACACAGAAATGGCTACACCTTC | CASSIATGHRNGYTF | TRBJ1-2 | TRBV19 | . | .
TGTGCCATTGGGACAGGGGGCCTTTCGTACACTGAAGCTTTCTTT | CAIGTGGLSYTEAFF | TRBJ1-1 | TRBV10-3 | TRBD1 | .
TGTGCCAGCTCACCCCGAAACGGGACAGGCTCTAATCAGCCCCAGCATTTT | CASSPRNGTGSNQPQHF | TRBJ1-5 | TRBV18 | TRBD1 | .
TGTGCCAGCCGGGGGACCAACTATGGCTACACCTTC | CASRGTNYGYTF | TRBJ1-2 | TRBV2 | . | .
TGTGCCAGCAGCTTACGGACAGGGAATGGCTACACCTTC | CASSLRTGNGYTF | TRBJ1-2 | TRBV7-9 | TRBD1 | .
TGTGCCAGCAGCTTAGGAGCTAGCGGAGTGCAGACCCAGTACTTC | CASSLGASGVQTQYF | TRBJ2-5 | TRBV7-9 | TRBD2 | .
TGTGCCAGCAGCAATCAGGACAGGGGGCAAACCGGGGAGCTGTTTTTT | CASSNQDRGQTGELFF | TRBJ2-2 | TRBV5-5 | TRBD1 | once
TGTGCCAGCAGGTCCCTAGCGGGGTTCGCCTACGAGCAGTACTTC | CASRSLAGFAYEQYF | TRBJ2-7 | TRBV27 | TRBD2 | .
TGCAGCGTTGAAGAGGGGGGGTTCCGCACAGATACGCAGTATTTT | CSVEEGGFRTDTQYF | TRBJ2-3 | TRBV29-1 | TRBD2 | .
TGTGCCAGCAGCGCAAGGGAGGTGCTTAATGAGCAGTTCTTC | CASSAREVLNEQFF | TRBJ2-1 | TRBV7-6 | . | .
TGTGCCAGCAACCTAGCAGGGGCTTGGAACACTGAAGCTTTCTTT | CASNLAGAWNTEAFF | TRBJ1-1 | TRBV7-9 | . | .
TGTGCCAGCAGCCAAGGAGGGGTGAACACAGATACGCAGTATTTT | CASSQGGVNTDTQYF | TRBJ2-3 | TRBV5-4 | . | .
TGTGCCAGCAGTACGGGAGGATCTGGGGCCAACGTCCTGACTTTC | CASSTGGSGANVLTF | TRBJ2-6 | TRBV28 | TRBD2 | .
TGCGCCAGCAGCTTGGGCGCAGGGATAGAGACCCAGTACTTC | CASSLGAGIETQYF | TRBJ2-5 | TRBV5-1 | . | once
TGCGCCAGCAGTGTCCGGGGGACTAGCATAACCGGGGAGCTGTTTTTT | CASSVRGTSITGELFF | TRBJ2-2 | TRBV10-1 | TRBD2 | .
TGCGCCAGCAGTCGTTCCCATACAGGGGACTTGAGTGAAAAACTGTTTTTT | CASSRSHTGDLSEKLFF | TRBJ1-4 | TRBV5-1 | TRBD1 | .
TGTGCCAGCAGCCAAGATAGCGGTACCCCCAACGAGCAGTACTTC | CASSQDSGTPNEQYF | TRBJ2-7 | TRBV4-2 | . | once
TGTGCCAGCAGTCAAGGACAGCGCTACGAGCAGTACTTC | CASSQGQRYEQYF | TRBJ2-7 | TRBV27 | . | .
TGCGCCAGCAGCCAAGGGGTCCGGGACAGCAAAGAGACCCAGTACTTC | CASSQGVRDSKETQYF | TRBJ2-5 | TRBV4-1 | TRBD1 | .
TGTGCCAGCAGCGTTGGCCTCATGACCGGGACTAGCGGGGGGGCCATGCGGGATGAGCAGTTCTTC | CASSVGLMTGTSGGAMRDEQFF | TRBJ2-1 | TRBV9 | TRBD2 | .
TGCGCCAGCAGCCAATCGGAGCGGGACAGGGAATTCGGAGGCTACACCTTC | CASSQSERDREFGGYTF | TRBJ1-2 | TRBV4-1 | TRBD1 | .
TGTGCCAGCAGCTTAGGGTCTGGACAGGACGAGCAGTACTTC | CASSLGSGQDEQYF | TRBJ2-7 | TRBV7-9 | TRBD1 | .
TGTGCCACCAGCAGCCCCCAGGACAGGGTCGGCACTGAAGCTTTCTTT | CATSSPQDRVGTEAFF | TRBJ1-1 | TRBV15 | TRBD1 | .
TGCGCCAGCAGCTTGGCAACTGGTCACGAGCAGTACTTC | CASSLATGHEQYF | TRBJ2-7 | TRBV5-1 | . | .
TGTGCCAGCAGCCGACTTGCTCCGCCCCAGCATTTT | CASSRLAPPQHF | TRBJ1-5 | TRBV6-1 | . | .
TGTGCCAGCAGCCAAGGACTACACCATTCACCCCTCCACTTT | CASSQGLHHSPLHF | TRBJ1-6 | TRBV4-2 | . | .
TGCGCCATCCTCTCCCATACAGGGTACTACAATGAGCAGTTCTTC | CAILSHTGYYNEQFF | TRBJ2-1 | TRBV10-1 | . | once
TGCGCCAGCAGCCAAGAATGGGAGCGGACAGGGGTCCGCCGGAAGCAGTATTTT | CASSQEWERTGVRRKQYF | TRBJ2-3 | TRBV4-3 | TRBD1 | .
TGCGCCAGCAGCTTGGGCCCCAAGGGGCATGGCGGAGATACGCAGTATTTT | CASSLGPKGHGGDTQYF | TRBJ2-3 | TRBV5-1 | . | .
TGTGCCAGCAGACAAAATCCGGGACAGGGGTCTGAAAAACTGTTTTTT | CASRQNPGQGSEKLFF | TRBJ1-4 | TRBV28 | TRBD1 | .
TGTGCCAGCAGCGTAGATTTGCAGCGGGGAGGGAATACGCAGTATTTT | CASSVDLQRGGNTQYF | TRBJ2-3 | TRBV9 | TRBD2 | .